Listed here are 30 T cell receptor beta chains from one sample, sequenced in a study of early T cells in non-severe SARS-CoV-2 infection. TCRdb called the 5' RACE reads again in MiXCR, with one record for every CDR3 protein. The profile shows roughly 66,000 distinct CDR3 sequences, 9.1% of them singletons. Sequenced sample: whole blood. Receptor source: an adult who was a healthcare worker with PCR-confirmed SARS-CoV-2 infection or an uninfected control (not recorded which).

This clonotype has more than one count but fewer than ten. The gene calls are TRBV6-1 and TRBJ2-4, with a possible D match to TRBD1 (5 bases). The V end was cut by 3 bases, the J end by 11 bases, with 5 bases between. CDR1 and CDR2 from the germline V gene are MNHNS and SASEGT. CDR3 length equals 10 residues. CDR3 bases: TGTGCCAGCAGTGAGACAGTTCAGTACTTC. Translating gives CASSETVQYF.

This clonotype was observed a handful of times. The chain is built from TRBV19 and TRBJ2-1; 8 bases line up with TRBD2. Germline V gives CDR1 LNHDA, CDR2 SQIVND (reference sequence). This CDR3 has 17 residues. V gave up 4 bases and J gave up 0 bases; unmatched junction bases: 8. This CDR3 reads CASSSGSSGSSYNEQFF. The CDR3 region has the DNA TGTGCCAGTAGTAGCGGCTCTAGCGGGTCCTCCTACAATGAGCAGTTCTTC.

This clonotype was found many times. The chain is built from TRBV15 and TRBJ1-2; tentative D call: TRBD1 (6 bases). This CDR3 spans 18 amino acids. V was trimmed by 0 bases and J by 0 bases, leaving 17 bases between them. Germline CDR1 is LNHNV and CDR2 is YYDKDF (reference sequence). CDR3 region: CATSRDRSGAVANYGYTF. In nucleotides, the CDR3 is TGTGCCACCAGCAGAGATCGGTCAGGGGCCGTCGCTAACTATGGCTACACCTTC. Full variable domain (remainder filled in from reference TRBV15 and TRBJ1-2): DAMVIQNPRYQVTQFGKPVTLSCSQTLNHNVMYWYQQKSSQAPKLLFHYYDKDFNNEADTPDNFQSRRPNTSFCFLDIRSPGLGDTAMYLCATSRDRSGAVANYGYTFGSGTRLTVV.

This clonotype was recorded a few times. The chain couples TRBV11-2 to TRBJ2-7; perhaps TRBD1 as D (6 bases). V dropped 5 bases and J dropped 0 bases, with 14 bases sitting between them. The CDR3 consists of 15 residues. Germline CDR1 reads SGHAT; CDR2 reads FQNNGV. DNA of the CDR3: TGTGCCAGCAGCGATACAGGGTCTCTCTCCTACGAGCAGTACTTC. This translates into CASSDTGSLSYEQYF. The variable domain in full, completed from reference TRBV11-2 and TRBJ2-7, reads EAGVAQSPRYKIIEKRQSVAFWCNPISGHATLYWYQQILGQGPKLLIQFQNNGVVDDSQLPKDRFSAERLKGVDSTLKIQPAKLEDSAVYLCASSDTGSLSYEQYFGPGTRLTVT.

This clonotype was recorded many times. The chain employs TRBV7-8 and TRBJ2-2; 11 nucleotides match TRBD1. Germline V CDR1 and CDR2: SGHVS, FQNEAQ. There are 17 residues in the CDR3. Trimming removed 7 bases from V and 4 bases from J; junction bases left unmatched: 11. In DNA, the CDR3 is TGTGCCAGCACCTTTGCCCCGGGACAGGGGGGCACCGGGGAGCTGTTTTTT. Its protein product is CASTFAPGQGGTGELFF.

Many counts were recorded for this clonotype. The chain carries TRBV29-1 and TRBJ2-2; D is perhaps TRBD1 or TRBD2 (5 bases each). Per germline, CDR1 SQVTM and CDR2 ANQGSEA. Trimming removed 6 bases at V and 7 bases at J, with 15 bases between. The CDR3 is 13 residues long. CDR3 nucleotide sequence: TGCAGCGTCGGGGCAACCCTAGGCGGGGAGCTGTTTTTT. Translated, it gives CSVGATLGGELFF.

This clonotype has ten or more counts. This chain connects TRBV3-1 to TRBJ1-2; D gene unclear. There are 14 residues in the CDR3. Per the germline V gene, CDR1 is LGHDT and CDR2 is YNNKEL (reference sequence). V lost 1 base to trimming and J lost 1 base, with 7 bases between them. The CDR3 nucleotides are TGTGCCAGCAGCCAAGCAGAGGTTAACTATGGCTACACCTTC. Translation gives CASSQAEVNYGYTF.

This clonotype was recorded a few times. The rearrangement uses TRBV7-3 and TRBJ2-7; D call uncertain. CDR1 and CDR2 from the germline V gene are SGHTA and FQGTGA. The CDR3 extends over 15 amino acids. Trimming shortened V by 2 bases and J by 0 bases, and 11 bases separated the two germline ends. The DNA for the CDR3 is TGTGCCAGCAGCTTAGTAGGGCCCCCCTCCTACGAGCAGTACTTC. Its translation is CASSLVGPPSYEQYF.

In its sample, this clonotype was seen a few times. V is TRBV5-6 and J is TRBJ2-2; TRBD2 aligns across 10 bases. The germline CDR1 and CDR2 sequences are SGHDT and YYEEEE. The CDR3 has 17 residues. V was pared by 2 bases and J by 5 bases, with 9 bases of the junction left unmatched. The CDR3 nucleotides read TGTGCCAGCAGCTTCCCCGGGCTAGCGGGAGAAACCGGGGAGCTGTTTTTT. This sequence encodes CASSFPGLAGETGELFF.

V usage is TRBV20-1 and J usage is TRBJ2-7, with 7 bases that match TRBD2. The junction had 5 bases not matched to a gene; V was cut back by 0 bases and J by 3 bases. Germline V gene lookup returns CDR1 DFQATT and CDR2 SNEGSKA (reference sequence). The CDR3 totals 14 residues. CDR3 sequence reads: CSARDHQRGYEQYF. The CDR3 nucleotides are TGCAGTGCTAGAGATCATCAGCGGGGCTACGAGCAGTACTTC.

This sequence joins TRBV6-6 and TRBJ2-6; D might be TRBD1 (6 bases). Germline-derived CDR1 and CDR2 are MNHNY and SVGAGI (reference sequence). The V and J ends lost 4 bases and 0 bases respectively, with 10 bases between them. The CDR3 contains 16 residues. The CDR3 protein is CASSLGQNSGANVLTF. CDR3 DNA: TGTGCCAGCAGTTTAGGACAGAACTCTGGGGCCAACGTCCTGACTTTC.

This clonotype was seen many times. V usage is TRBV29-1 and J usage is TRBJ2-7; TRBD1 agrees at 8 bases. With V trimmed by 4 bases and J by 4 bases, 6 bases remained unmatched. CDR3 length: 13 amino acids. The germline V gene has CDR1 SQVTM and CDR2 ANQGSEA. The CDR3 nucleotides read TGCAGCGTTGCCGAGACAGGGGTTTACGAGCAGTACTTC. It translates to CSVAETGVYEQYF.

This clonotype was counted many times. The chain combines TRBV20-1 with TRBJ2-3, with a tentative D call TRBD1 (5 bases). V shed 0 bases and J shed 3 bases, with 13 bases lying between them. Germline V lookup: CDR1 DFQATT, CDR2 SNEGSKA (reference sequence). This CDR3 has 15 residues. The chain's CDR3 is CSARDRVAGTDTQYF. The CDR3 nucleotides are TGCAGTGCTAGAGATCGAGTCGCAGGGACAGATACGCAGTATTTT.

V and J are TRBV20-1 and TRBJ2-1; D assignment may be TRBD1 or TRBD2 (5 bases each). This CDR3 region has 15 residues. Trimming shortened V by 5 bases and J by 6 bases, and 20 bases separated the two germline ends. Germline CDR1 reads DFQATT; CDR2 reads SNEGSKA (reference sequence). DNA for the CDR3: TGCAGTGCTCGGACTCAGGGCCTCCTATTCAATGAGCAGTTCTTC. Its protein is CSARTQGLLFNEQFF.

The sample holds many counts of this clonotype. The chain uses TRBV11-2 and TRBJ2-1; 12 bases map to TRBD2. Germline V lookup: CDR1 SGHAT, CDR2 FQNNGV. J gave up 4 bases and V 3 bases, and 10 bases lay outside the gene matches. The CDR3 runs 18 residues. The CDR3 nucleotides are TGTGCCAGCAGCTTCGGACTAGCGGGAACGGCCAAGTACAATGAGCAGTTCTTC. Translated, it gives CASSFGLAGTAKYNEQFF.

The rearrangement links TRBV3-1 to TRBJ2-2; 9 bases fit TRBD1. Germline trimming cut 0 bases from V and 6 bases from J; bases unmatched to any gene: 5. CDR1 is LGHDT and CDR2 is YNNKEL in the germline V gene (reference sequence). This CDR3 comprises 16 residues. This CDR3 is CASSQDWTGVAGELFF. The CDR3 DNA follows: TGTGCCAGCAGCCAAGACTGGACAGGGGTAGCCGGGGAGCTGTTTTTT.

The chain is built from TRBV11-2 and TRBJ2-2; 9 nucleotides align to TRBD2. CDR1 SGHAT and CDR2 FQNNGV come from the germline V gene. With V trimmed by 4 bases and J by 4 bases, 13 bases remained unmatched. The length of the CDR3 is 18 residues. The CDR3 here is CASSSPFVLAGSTGELFF. The CDR3 nucleotides are TGTGCCAGCAGCTCCCCCTTTGTGCTAGCGGGATCCACCGGGGAGCTGTTTTTT.

This clonotype was picked up a small number of times. This chain connects TRBV6-5 to TRBJ1-1, with a possible D match to TRBD1 (5 bases). V lost 2 bases and J 1 base, leaving 14 bases between the germline ends. The germline CDR1 and CDR2 sequences are MNHEY and SVGAGI. The CDR3 is 16 residues long. The CDR3 here is CASSYVPSRANTEAFF. Here the CDR3 DNA reads TGTGCCAGCAGTTACGTCCCGAGCAGGGCGAACACTGAAGCTTTCTTT.

This clonotype has just a few counts. The chain combines TRBV30 with TRBJ1-5; D unclear. The CDR3 runs to 13 residues. The germline CDR1 and CDR2 sequences are GTSNPN and SVGIG (reference sequence). The CDR3 here is CAYAGIKDQPQHF. Here the CDR3 DNA reads TGTGCGTACGCCGGGATAAAAGATCAGCCCCAGCATTTT.

This clonotype has at least ten counts. V gene TRBV3-1 combines with J gene TRBJ1-2, with 7 bases aligning to TRBD1. There are 14 residues in the CDR3. CDR1 and CDR2 (germline): LGHDT, YNNKEL (reference sequence). V trimming: 3 bases; J trimming: 0 bases; junction bases outside the gene matches: 1. The DNA of the CDR3 is TGTGCCAGCAGCCAGACAGGGCCTAACTATGGCTACACCTTC. It yields the protein CASSQTGPNYGYTF.

Only a few counts were recorded for this clonotype. The rearrangement links TRBV18 to TRBJ2-2; D not certain. V lost 2 bases and J 0 bases, leaving 10 bases between the germline ends. CDR1 is KGHSH and CDR2 is LQKENI in the germline V gene. CDR3 length: 16 residues. The CDR3 DNA follows: TGTGCCAGCTCACCATTCTCCGAGGCGAACACCGGGGAGCTGTTTTTT. This translates into CASSPFSEANTGELFF.

This clonotype was seen many times. The chain links TRBV7-8 to TRBJ1-3; 7 bases align to TRBD1. The V gene end was trimmed by 5 bases and the J gene end by 3 bases; junction bases not matched to a gene: 10. The CDR3 extends over 16 amino acids. The germline V gene has CDR1 SGHVS and CDR2 FQNEAQ. CDR3 in amino acids: CASSNRQGSSGNTIYF. CDR3 sequence (DNA): TGTGCCAGCAGCAATAGACAGGGTAGTAGTGGAAACACCATATATTTT.

V is TRBV9 and J is TRBJ2-5; maybe TRBD1 (5 bases). V was shortened by 0 bases and J by 2 bases, with 8 bases between the two germline ends. Germline V gene lookup returns CDR1 SGDLS and CDR2 YYNGEE. The CDR3 sequence is 14 residues long. As DNA, the CDR3 is TGTGCCAGCAGCGTAGGGGCAGGGCAAGAGACCCAGTACTTC. Translation: CASSVGAGQETQYF.

This clonotype was seen more than once but under ten times. The J gene is TRBJ2-3, the V gene TRBV6-5, with D unresolved. The V gene's germline CDR1 is MNHEY and CDR2 SVGAGI. Trimming removed 4 bases from V and 8 bases from J, with 7 bases in between. CDR3 length: 11 amino acids. The CDR3 protein is CASSWRGTQYF. CDR3 bases: TGTGCCAGCAGTTGGCGCGGTACGCAGTATTTT.

V gene TRBV6-5 combines with J gene TRBJ2-7, with TRBD2 matching 13 bases. The CDR3 consists of 16 residues. J lost 5 bases, V lost 6 bases, and 10 bases had no gene match. Germline V lookup: CDR1 MNHEY, CDR2 SVGAGI. CDR3 DNA sequence: TGTGCCAGCAGAACCTTGTCCGGGACTAGCGGGAACGAGCAGTACTTC. Amino acid sequence: CASRTLSGTSGNEQYF.

This clonotype was counted ten times or more. This chain links TRBV20-1 with TRBJ1-5; 8 positions agree with TRBD1. The junction had 10 bases not matched to a gene; V was cut back by 6 bases and J by 0 bases. This CDR3 is 16 amino acids long. CDR1 and CDR2 (germline): DFQATT, SNEGSKA (reference sequence). DNA of the CDR3: TGCAGTGCCCTAAAGACAGGGGAAGATAGCAATCAGCCCCAGCATTTT. This encodes CSALKTGEDSNQPQHF.

At least ten counts were recorded for this clonotype. This rearrangement joins TRBV7-8 to TRBJ2-5, with D possibly called TRBD1 or TRBD2 (5 bases each). The CDR3 sequence is 14 residues long. Trimming cost V 5 bases and J 4 bases, with 14 bases left between them. In germline, CDR1 is SGHVS, CDR2 FQNEAQ. The CDR3 here is CASSVVGVGETQYF. CDR3 bases: TGTGCCAGCAGCGTAGTGGGGGTAGGAGAGACCCAGTACTTC.

By frequency in the sample, this clonotype is medium-sized. The rearrangement joins TRBV7-2 to TRBJ2-1; D is perhaps TRBD2 (6 bases). Looked up from germline, CDR1 is SGHTA and CDR2 is FQGNSA. This CDR3 is built from 13 residues. The germline V and J ends were trimmed by 3 bases and 3 bases, with 6 bases remaining between them. The CDR3 DNA is TGTGCCAGCAGCTTGACTAGCTACAATGAGCAGTTCTTC. It is translated as CASSLTSYNEQFF.

This clonotype was observed a handful of times. The chain couples TRBV7-9 to TRBJ2-3; D is unclear. The CDR3 is 14 amino acids. The V gene's germline CDR1 is SEHNR and CDR2 FQNEAQ (reference sequence). Trimming cost V 3 bases and J 4 bases, with 11 bases left between them. The CDR3 sequence: CASSLVGSADTQYF. CDR3 bases: TGTGCCAGCAGCTTGGTTGGTTCGGCAGATACGCAGTATTTT.

There are a few counts of this clonotype. This chain links TRBV20-1 with TRBJ2-3; 7 bases agree with TRBD1. V lost 4 bases and J lost 2; bases outside the gene matches: 9. Germline V gene lookup returns CDR1 DFQATT and CDR2 SNEGSKA (reference sequence). The CDR3 has 15 residues. CDR3 in amino acids: CSAMPSDRDTDTQYF. CDR3 in DNA: TGCAGTGCTATGCCGAGCGACAGGGACACAGATACGCAGTATTTT.